This T cell receptor (beta chain) was sequenced in a study of T cell clonality in common variable immunodeficiency. General study results and limits: The cause of increased CVID clonality remains unclear without subpopulation sequencing.

Some clones are missing from TCRdb's copy, which holds only in-frame ones; the method was immunoSEQ multiplex PCR. The record shows 35,000 to 45,000 clones for this sample, with no singletons present. This clone was detected ten times or more. What it binds is unknown. The CDR3 goes on 3 residues after the read ends, and that part is filled in from the germline J gene. The CDR3 sequence is 15 residues long. CDR1 is SGHTA and CDR2 is FQGNSA in the germline V gene. With 0 bases clipped from V and 2 bases from J, the junction kept 2 bases outside the gene matches. The J gene is TRBJ1-2, the V gene TRBV7-2; 8 nucleotides align to TRBD1. The receptor was isolated from a person aged 18 to 75 in good health. The sample taken for sequencing was peripheral blood mononuclear cells. The CDR3 spells CASSLAGQVNYGYTF. The sequenced CDR3 bases are TGTGCCAGCAGCTTAGCGGGACAGGTGAACTATGGC.